The clone carrying this T cell receptor beta chain occurred once. Its antigen is as yet unknown. This sample was included in a study of CD8 T cells in Susac syndrome. For the study at large: Patients with Susac syndrome were therapy-naive, on corticosteroids, or on intravenous immunoglobulin alone at the time that blood was drawn. Study findings and constraints: The study acknowledged a relatively small number of individuals in its TCR sequencing and HLA analysis.

The germline V and J ends were trimmed by 4 bases and 1 base, with 10 bases remaining between them. CDR1 is SQVTM, CDR2 ANQGSEA, per germline. The CDR3 length is 13 residues. Random hexamers were used to reverse transcribe roughly 0.45 to 1 ug of RNA. One entry per CDR3 protein results from TCRdb running MiXCR on the immunoSEQ multiplex PCR reads. The sample lists some 160,000 distinct CDR3 sequences; approximately 95% were seen once. The V and J genes are TRBV29-1 and TRBJ1-2; perhaps TRBD1 as D (5 bases). The clonotype originates from a human donor with Susac syndrome. The specimen sequenced was CD4+ T cells from PBMCs. CDR3 nucleotides: TGCAGCGTTGGACAGCGAAGTAACTATGGCTACACCTTC. Translating it yields CSVGQRSNYGYTF.